This T cell receptor beta chain was found in a study of blood T cell repertoires in COVID-19. About the study: Samples representing acute and convalescent COVID-19 were sourced from the United States, Italy and Spain.

Authors' methods: Quantification of nucleated cells was approximated via reference gene primer amplification. Sequencing was performed with immunoSEQ multiplex PCR; in TCRdb, only in-frame clones are kept and a portion is missing. V, J and clone size are those of that table, while D and trimming were read from the DNA. The data hold roughly 450,000 clones, with about 92% observed a single time. Two negative PCRs, clearance, or symptom resolution had been documented for recovered Cohort 3 donors. Sequences were obtained from PBMCs or T cells enriched from blood (not recorded which). This receptor was identified in a man aged 18 to 30 who had recovered from COVID-19.

CDR3 sequence reads: CASSKLAGNNEQFF. In DNA form, the CDR3 reads TGTGCCAGCAGTAAACTAGCGGGTAACAATGAGCAGTTCTTC. The chain carries TRBV6-5 and TRBJ2-1; 9 bases are shared with TRBD2. J gave up 5 bases and V 5 bases, and 4 bases lay outside the gene matches. Per the germline V gene, CDR1 is MNHEY and CDR2 is SVGAGI. The CDR3 is made up of 14 amino acids.